A single sample is the source of the 5 T cell receptor beta chains below, sequenced in a study of shared clonotypes between healthy human individuals. Only in-frame clones appear in the TCRdb table, and some are missing; sequencing was by immunoSEQ multiplex PCR. The table includes some 1,600,000 clones, nearly 99% detected once. The sample taken for sequencing was naive CD4+ T cells sorted from blood. Subset meaning: CD45RA+ positively selected. These receptors were taken from a young man in good health.

The chain has TRBV5-5 and TRBJ1-5; D ambiguous. Germline V gene data show CDR1 as SGHKS and CDR2 as YYEKEE (reference sequence). The CDR3 totals 15 residues. Trimming removed 4 bases at V and 0 bases at J, with 11 bases between. Written as DNA, the CDR3 is TGTGCCAGCAGCCCGAGGTCTGTTAGCAATCAGCCCCAGCATTTT. Encoded protein: CASSPRSVSNQPQHF.

The V gene is TRBV28, the J gene TRBJ1-5, with TRBD1 identical over 7 bases. This CDR3 region has 13 residues. The V segment lost 8 bases and the J segment 6 bases; nucleotides outside the gene matches: 7. Germline V gene sequence: CDR1 MDHEN, CDR2 SYDVKM. This CDR3 reads CASGTGAGQPQHF. The CDR3 DNA reads TGTGCCAGCGGAACAGGGGCAGGTCAGCCCCAGCATTTT.

The rearrangement joins TRBV7-9 to TRBJ2-1, with 12 bases lining up with TRBD1. Per the germline V gene, CDR1 is SEHNR and CDR2 is FQNEAQ (reference sequence). The CDR3 has 15 residues. V lost 4 bases and J lost 8; bases outside the gene matches: 6. This CDR3 is CASSSRDRGPHEQFF. In DNA form, the CDR3 reads TGTGCCAGCAGCTCCCGGGACAGGGGGCCCCATGAGCAGTTCTTC.

This chain connects TRBV6-1 to TRBJ1-4, with TRBD1 matching over 9 bases. This CDR3 is built from 14 residues. Germline V gene sequence: CDR1 MNHNS, CDR2 SASEGT. V gave up 5 bases and J gave up 8 bases; unmatched junction bases: 6. The CDR3 protein is CASSRDRVDEKLFF. Written as DNA, the CDR3 is TGTGCCAGCAGTCGGGACAGGGTCGACGAAAAACTGTTTTTT.

The genes are TRBV7-9 and TRBJ1-2, with a tentative D call TRBD1 (6 bases). The ends were cut back, 7 bases at V and 1 base at J, with 22 bases in the middle. This CDR3 contains 17 residues. The V gene's germline CDR1 is SEHNR and CDR2 FQNEAQ (reference sequence). Here the CDR3 reads CASIIVQGDGRNYGYTF. CDR3 DNA sequence: TGTGCCAGCATCATAGTACAGGGAGACGGCCGTAACTATGGCTACACCTTC.